The 32 T cell receptor beta chains in this list originate from one sample, sequenced in a study of blood T cell repertoires in COVID-19. The assay was immunoSEQ multiplex PCR, and TCRdb's table has in-frame clones only and misses some. This table has more than 200,000 clones, under 95% appearing once. Specimen: PBMCs or T cells enriched from blood (not recorded which). Receptor source: a young woman who had recovered from COVID-19.

The V call is TRBV11-3, the J call TRBJ1-6; TRBD1 aligns across 7 bases. V was pared by 4 bases and J by 8 bases, with 8 bases of the junction left unmatched. Per germline, CDR1 SGHNT and CDR2 YENEEA. CDR3 size: 15 residues. The CDR3 DNA is TGTGCCAGCAGCTGGGGGACAGTCCCTGATTCACCCCTCCACTTT. Its translation is CASSWGTVPDSPLHF.

The rearrangement joins TRBV4-3 to TRBJ1-1; D unclear. The germline V gene encodes CDR1 LGHNA and CDR2 YSLEER. The CDR3 loop spans 14 amino acids. V was pared by 1 base and J by 6 bases, with 12 bases between. For the CDR3, the DNA is TGCGCCAGCAGCCAAGGACGGAAAACAGCTGAAGCTTTCTTT. Protein sequence: CASSQGRKTAEAFF.

This chain connects TRBV3-1 (or the pseudogene TRBV3-2) to TRBJ1-4; 8 bases align to TRBD1. Germline assignment: CDR1 LGHDT and CDR2 YNNKEL (reference sequence). This CDR3 is built from 14 residues. With 1 base clipped from V and 10 bases from J, the junction kept 5 bases outside the gene matches. The CDR3 reads CASSQGTGRAKLFF. CDR3 DNA sequence: TGTGCCAGCAGCCAAGGGACAGGGAGGGCAAAACTGTTTTTT.

This chain connects TRBV6-5 to TRBJ1-2, with D perhaps matching TRBD1 (5 bases). The germline V gene has CDR1 MNHEY and CDR2 SVGAGI. The length of the CDR3 is 13 residues. The V end was cut by 6 bases, the J end by 3 bases, with 11 bases between. CDR3 DNA sequence: TGTGCCAGCAGGAGGGGAGGGGACTATGGCTACACCTTC. Translating gives CASRRGGDYGYTF.

This clone appeared a few times. This chain uses TRBV27 with TRBJ1-2, with TRBD1 identical over 10 bases. The CDR3 has 13 residues. J gave up 7 bases and V 10 bases, and 9 bases lay outside the gene matches. Germline V gene lookup returns CDR1 MNHEY and CDR2 SMNVEV (reference sequence). CDR3 loop: CATRGTGETGYTF. For the CDR3, the DNA is TGTGCCACTCGGGGGACAGGGGAAACTGGCTACACCTTC.

The chain has TRBV5-1 and TRBJ1-2, with D unclear. The CDR3 is 16 residues long. CDR1 SGHRS and CDR2 YFSETQ come from the germline V gene. V shed 0 bases and J shed 2 bases, with 14 bases lying between them. The CDR3: CASSLVEGVENYGYTF. For the CDR3, the DNA is TGCGCCAGCAGCTTGGTAGAGGGAGTAGAGAACTATGGCTACACCTTC.

The V and J genes are TRBV18 and TRBJ1-1; no clear D gene. Trimming took off 2 bases at V and 3 bases at J, with 10 bases between the two ends. Germline V gene sequence: CDR1 KGHSH, CDR2 LQKENI. The CDR3 is 14 amino acids. The CDR3 protein is CASSPLSADTEAFF. The CDR3 DNA sequence: TGTGCCAGCTCACCATTGTCGGCGGACACTGAAGCTTTCTTT.

This clone was seen only once. V gene TRBV27 combines with J gene TRBJ2-2; 9 bases map to TRBD2. The V gene's germline CDR1 is MNHEY and CDR2 SMNVEV (reference sequence). After removal of 2 bases from V and 8 bases from J, the junction contained 6 bases not matched to a gene. The CDR3 length is 15 residues. The CDR3 region is CASSLETSGVGELFF. The CDR3 DNA follows: TGTGCCAGCAGTTTAGAGACTAGCGGTGTTGGGGAGCTGTTTTTT.

CDR3 sequence reads: CAISSGTGGPWETQYF. The CDR3 DNA is TGTGCCATCAGCTCCGGGACAGGGGGCCCTTGGGAGACCCAGTACTTC. V is TRBV10-3 and J is TRBJ2-5, with 12 bases that match TRBD1. The CDR3 has 16 residues. Germline CDR1 is ENHRY and CDR2 is SYGVKD. V lost 6 bases to trimming and J lost 5 bases; unmatched junction nucleotides: 10.

The chain employs TRBV7-2 and TRBJ2-1; no reliable D call. CDR1 is SGHTA and CDR2 is FQGNSA in the germline V gene. Trimming shortened V by 5 bases and J by 2 bases, and 4 bases separated the two germline ends. This CDR3 region has 12 residues. The CDR3 coding sequence is TGTGCCAGCAGCCCTACCTACAATGAGCAGTTCTTC. Residues: CASSPTYNEQFF.

This clone was found a few times. CDR3 nucleotides: TGTGCCAGCAGGGCCAGCTCCTACGAGCAGTACTTC. This codes for CASRASSYEQYF. The V gene is TRBV6-5, the J gene TRBJ2-7; D is unclear. Germline V gene sequence: CDR1 MNHEY, CDR2 SVGAGI. V lost 6 bases to trimming and J lost 0 bases, with 6 bases between them. CDR3 length equals 12 residues.

The rearrangement links TRBV19 to TRBJ2-6; 9 bases map to TRBD2. V shed 3 bases, J shed 2 bases, and the junction held 8 bases outside the gene matches. The CDR3 is made up of 18 amino acids. The germline V gene encodes CDR1 LNHDA and CDR2 SQIVND (reference sequence). The CDR3 region has the DNA TGTGCCAGTAGTATTATTGGCGGGGGGGCGGCTGGGGCCAACGTCCTGACTTTC. It codes for CASSIIGGGAAGANVLTF.

This chain uses TRBV9 with TRBJ2-1; 8 bases align to TRBD2. Germline CDR1 is SGDLS and CDR2 is YYNGEE. V trimming: 4 bases; J trimming: 2 bases; junction bases outside the gene matches: 5. This CDR3 comprises 15 residues. CDR3 loop: CASSPSGSPYNEQFF. In nucleotides, the CDR3 is TGTGCCAGCAGCCCAAGCGGGAGCCCCTACAATGAGCAGTTCTTC.

The chain recombines TRBV5-6 with TRBJ1-5, with D possibly TRBD1 on 5 matching bases. Germline CDR1 is SGHDT and CDR2 is YYEEEE. The CDR3 extends over 14 amino acids. Trimming cost V 3 bases and J 5 bases, with 12 bases left between them. The CDR3 reads CASSSTADHQPQHF. CDR3 coding DNA: TGTGCCAGCAGCTCGACAGCAGATCATCAGCCCCAGCATTTT.

The chain carries TRBV28 and TRBJ2-1; 12 positions agree with TRBD2. Unmatched junction bases numbered 10, after V lost 4 bases and J lost 15 bases. This CDR3 spans 14 amino acids. CDR1 MDHEN and CDR2 SYDVKM come from the germline V gene. CDR3 coding DNA: TGTGCCAGCAGTTCACCCGGGACTAGCGGGCACCCGTTCTTC. This translates into CASSSPGTSGHPFF.

The gene calls are TRBV27 and TRBJ2-3; TRBD1 matches 7 bases. Germline values: CDR1 MNHEY, CDR2 SMNVEV (reference sequence). The CDR3 spans 17 residues. Trimming removed 4 bases from V and 0 bases from J; junction bases left unmatched: 10. CDR3 nucleotide sequence: TGTGCCAGCAGTTCCAACGGACAGGCCGCTAGCACAGATACGCAGTATTTT. This sequence encodes CASSSNGQAASTDTQYF.

The chain uses TRBV3-1 (or the pseudogene TRBV3-2) and TRBJ2-6; 9 nucleotides agree with TRBD1. Germline loops: CDR1 LGHDT, CDR2 YNNKEL (reference sequence). The CDR3 contains 17 residues. V gave up 1 base and J gave up 1 base; unmatched junction bases: 2. This CDR3 is CASSQGTGVSGANVLTF. As DNA, the CDR3 is TGTGCCAGCAGCCAAGGGACAGGGGTATCTGGGGCCAACGTCCTGACTTTC.

The chain joins TRBV25-1 to TRBJ1-1; 7 nucleotides agree with TRBD1. Germline V gene data show CDR1 as MGHDK and CDR2 as SYGVNS. The V gene end was trimmed by 8 bases and the J gene end by 8 bases; junction bases not matched to a gene: 8. This CDR3 is built from 12 residues. CDR3 loop: CASRHARGEAFF. CDR3 nucleotide sequence: TGTGCCAGCCGCCATGCCAGGGGGGAAGCTTTCTTT.

This clone was found a few times. The V call is TRBV6-6, the J call TRBJ2-3; maybe TRBD2 (5 bases). The ends were cut back, 1 base at V and 8 bases at J, with 13 bases in the middle. This CDR3 contains 14 residues. Germline loops: CDR1 MNHNY, CDR2 SVGAGI (reference sequence). In nucleotides, the CDR3 is TGTGCCAGCAGTTACTTGGAGGAATGGGGTACGCAGTATTTT. Translating it yields CASSYLEEWGTQYF.

The V call is TRBV28, the J call TRBJ1-2; no clear D. Trimming took off 4 bases at V and 7 bases at J, with 19 bases between the two ends. The germline V gene has CDR1 MDHEN and CDR2 SYDVKM. This CDR3 has 15 amino acids. DNA of the CDR3: TGTGCCAGCAGTTATATCGGCAGCGGAGCATTTGGCTACACCTTC. It yields the protein CASSYIGSGAFGYTF.

The V and J genes are TRBV5-4 and TRBJ2-7; 9 nucleotides agree with TRBD2. Trimming took 2 bases from V and 5 from J; bases not matched to a gene: 5. The CDR3 loop spans 14 amino acids. Germline lookup yields CDR1 SGHNT and CDR2 YYREEE (reference sequence). The CDR3 DNA reads as TGTGCCAGCAGCTTTGGCGGGAGGGACAACGAGCAGTACTTC. Amino acids: CASSFGGRDNEQYF.

In the case of this clone: The same CDR3 also results from other DNA sequences found in this sample. V usage is TRBV2 and J usage is TRBJ2-1; 8 nucleotides agree with TRBD2. V shed 5 bases and J 4 bases; nucleotides not matched to a gene: 4. This CDR3 has 14 amino acids. CDR1 and CDR2 from the germline V gene are SNHLY and FYNNEI. The CDR3 sequence is CASSRLAGYNEQFF. CDR3 coding DNA: TGTGCCAGCAGTAGGTTAGCGGGGTACAATGAGCAGTTCTTC.

CDR3 in amino acids: CSVEALRAAGTEAFF. Here the CDR3 DNA reads TGCAGCGTTGAAGCCCTCCGTGCGGCGGGCACTGAAGCTTTCTTT. The gene calls are TRBV29-1 and TRBJ1-1; no clear D gene. The CDR3 loop spans 15 amino acids. Germline V gene sequence: CDR1 SQVTM, CDR2 ANQGSEA. Trimming took off 1 base at V and 4 bases at J, with 16 bases between the two ends.

The CDR3 protein is CASSLREGEAFF. In nucleotides, the CDR3 is TGTGCCAGCAGTTTACGGGAGGGTGAAGCTTTCTTT. The chain recombines TRBV28 with TRBJ1-1; D ambiguous. Trimming left V 2 bases short and J 7 bases short, with 8 bases between. The CDR3 is made up of 12 amino acids. Germline lookup yields CDR1 MDHEN and CDR2 SYDVKM. The entire variable domain, with the rest obtained from reference TRBV28 and TRBJ1-1, is as follows: DVKVTQSSRYLVKRTGEKVFLECVQDMDHENMFWYRQDPGLGLRLIYFSYDVKMKEKGDIPEGYSVSREKKERFSLILESASTNQTSMYLCASSLREGEAFFGQGTRLTVV.

In this sample, this clone turned up once. V gene TRBV18 combines with J gene TRBJ1-5; TRBD1 matches at 9 bases. Germline trimming cut 3 bases from V and 6 bases from J; bases unmatched to any gene: 6. Germline CDR1 is KGHSH and CDR2 is LQKENI. The CDR3 is 15 amino acids. This chain's CDR3 is CASSPTGGGSQPQHF. The DNA for the CDR3 is TGTGCCAGCTCACCTACAGGGGGCGGGAGTCAGCCCCAGCATTTT.

The chain is built from TRBV11-3 and TRBJ2-2; 8 bases agree with TRBD2. Germline CDR1 and CDR2: SGHNT and YENEEA. The J segment lost 7 bases and the V segment lost 5 bases, leaving 6 bases of the junction unmatched. CDR3 length: 14 amino acids. The CDR3 coding sequence is TGTGCCAGCAGCCCAGGACGGGGGGGCGGGGAGCTGTTTTTT. Translated: CASSPGRGGGELFF.

The chain uses TRBV11-2 and TRBJ1-1, with D maybe TRBD1 (5 bases). The CDR3 sequence is 13 residues long. Germline V CDR1 and CDR2: SGHAT, FQNNGV. V was clipped by 4 bases and J by 4 bases, with 10 bases between them. The CDR3 region is CASSSQGATEAFF. In DNA, the CDR3 is TGTGCCAGCAGCTCTCAGGGCGCCACTGAAGCTTTCTTT.

The rearrangement uses TRBV7-2 and TRBJ2-7; possible D gene TRBD1, 7 bases. The CDR3 contains 15 residues. Germline-derived CDR1 and CDR2 are SGHTA and FQGNSA. Trimming removed 2 bases from V and 3 bases from J, with 14 bases in between. The CDR3 sequence: CASSLRPGGNYEQYF. The CDR3 bases are TGTGCCAGCAGCTTACGGCCAGGGGGGAACTACGAGCAGTACTTC.

CDR3 protein: CASSLSPTATNEKLFF. The CDR3 nucleotides are TGCGCCAGCAGCTTGTCGCCCACTGCAACTAATGAAAAACTGTTTTTT. The chain is built from TRBV5-1 and TRBJ1-4; no reliable D call. The germline V gene has CDR1 SGHRS and CDR2 YFSETQ. The CDR3 is made up of 16 amino acids. The germline V and J ends were trimmed by 1 base and 0 bases, with 10 bases remaining between them.

This rearrangement joins TRBV28 to TRBJ1-1; D not resolved. The CDR3 covers 14 residues. V lost 7 bases to trimming and J lost 4 bases, with 16 bases between them. Germline V gene lookup returns CDR1 MDHEN and CDR2 SYDVKM. The CDR3 region is CASNPTTGRTEAFF. DNA of the CDR3: TGTGCCAGCAACCCAACGACGGGTCGCACTGAAGCTTTCTTT.

The rearrangement joins TRBV11-3 to TRBJ1-3, with D possibly TRBD1 on 5 matching bases. This CDR3 is built from 16 residues. The germline CDR1 and CDR2 sequences are SGHNT and YENEEA. Trimming pared 5 bases from V and 0 bases from J, leaving 14 bases between. DNA for the CDR3: TGTGCCAGCAGCCGAGCACTGACAGTCTCTGGAAACACCATATATTTT. This translates into CASSRALTVSGNTIYF. Filled out from reference TRBV11-3 and TRBJ1-3, the complete variable domain reads EAGVVQSPRYKIIEKKQPVAFWCNPISGHNTLYWYLQNLGQGPELLIRYENEEAVDDSQLPKDRFSAERLKGVDSTLKIQPAELGDSAVYLCASSRALTVSGNTIYFGEGSWLTVV.

The chain employs TRBV15 and TRBJ2-7, with D uncertain. This CDR3 spans 12 amino acids. Germline CDR1 and CDR2: LNHNV and YYDKDF (reference sequence). V lost 3 bases and J 4 bases, leaving 7 bases between the germline ends. In nucleotides, the CDR3 is TGTGCCACCAGCAGGGAGCCGTACGAGCAGTACTTC. Amino acid sequence: CATSREPYEQYF.